Listed here are 16 T cell receptor beta chains from one sample, sequenced in a study of a mutant IDH1 vaccine in newly diagnosed glioma. Sample time point: baseline, week 1 (first vaccination visit). The treatment denotes: pre-vaccination baseline after standard-of-care therapy. Method: immunoSEQ multiplex PCR; TCRdb's copy keeps in-frame clones and lacks some. The sample lists about 92,000 clones; 83% were seen once. This specimen was PBMCs, taken from a glioma patient treated with radiotherapy, temozolomide or both. These receptors were obtained from a woman between 50 and 59 years old with glioma.

The rearrangement uses TRBV15 and TRBJ1-4; TRBD1 aligns across 11 bases. J gave up 7 bases and V 8 bases, and 9 bases lay outside the gene matches. The CDR3 loop spans 15 amino acids. Germline V gene sequence: CDR1 LNHNV, CDR2 YYDKDF (reference sequence). The chain's CDR3 is CATLPGQGVTEKLFF. The CDR3 DNA follows: TGTGCCACCCTACCGGGACAGGGGGTGACTGAAAAACTGTTTTTT.

This clone was seen just once. The chain joins TRBV9 to TRBJ2-1, with D perhaps assigned TRBD1 or TRBD2 (5 bases each). Germline lookup yields CDR1 SGDLS and CDR2 YYNGEE. Trimming left V 0 bases short and J 8 bases short, with 15 bases between. The CDR3 is 15 amino acids. DNA of the CDR3: TGTGCCAGCAGCGTAGCCGGGGCGAGTTCCCATGAGCAGTTCTTC. Translating gives CASSVAGASSHEQFF.

This chain joins TRBV6-1 and TRBJ2-7, with D tentatively TRBD1 or TRBD2 (7 bases each). This CDR3 spans 16 amino acids. With 4 bases removed from V and 4 bases from J, the gap between germline ends came to 20 bases. Germline loops: CDR1 MNHNS, CDR2 SASEGT. The chain's CDR3 is CASSVFGGDSLYEQYF. The CDR3 DNA reads as TGTGCCAGCAGTGTCTTTGGGGGGGACAGTCTATACGAGCAGTACTTC.

This rearrangement joins TRBV15 to TRBJ2-2; D is perhaps TRBD2 (7 bases). V was clipped by 2 bases and J by 2 bases, with 15 bases between them. The CDR3 contains 17 residues. Germline V gives CDR1 LNHNV, CDR2 YYDKDF (reference sequence). This CDR3 is CATSRWGGGPNTGELFF. The CDR3, as DNA: TGTGCCACCAGCAGATGGGGAGGGGGGCCAAACACCGGGGAGCTGTTTTTT.

The chain carries TRBV7-2 and TRBJ2-2, with 7 bases matching TRBD1. Germline trimming cut 5 bases from V and 4 bases from J; bases unmatched to any gene: 7. The germline V gene encodes CDR1 SGHTA and CDR2 FQGNSA. The CDR3 contains 15 residues. CDR3: CASSLDRASTGELFF. Written as DNA, the CDR3 is TGTGCCAGCAGCCTCGACAGGGCATCCACCGGGGAGCTGTTTTTT.

The chain uses TRBV30 and TRBJ2-2, with 8 bases identical to TRBD2. This CDR3 contains 15 residues. The junction had 7 bases not matched to a gene; V was cut back by 2 bases and J by 5 bases. CDR1 is GTSNPN, CDR2 SVGIG, per germline (reference sequence). CDR3 sequence: CAWSRGGPHTGELFF. The DNA for the CDR3 is TGTGCCTGGAGTCGGGGGGGCCCGCATACCGGGGAGCTGTTTTTT.

The chain has TRBV6-1 and TRBJ2-3; D possibly uses TRBD1 or TRBD2 (5 bases each). Germline V gene data show CDR1 as MNHNS and CDR2 as SASEGT. CDR3 length: 14 residues. Trimming shortened V by 11 bases and J by 0 bases, and 15 bases separated the two germline ends. CDR3 in DNA: TGTGCCGCCGTCGTGGGGGTCAGCACAGATACGCAGTATTTT. The encoded protein is CAAVVGVSTDTQYF.

J is TRBJ2-5 and V is TRBV19, with D perhaps TRBD1 or TRBD2 (5 bases each). CDR1 is LNHDA and CDR2 is SQIVND in the germline V gene (reference sequence). The CDR3 totals 13 residues. V was shortened by 8 bases and J by 4 bases, with 14 bases between the two germline ends. CDR3: CASGVGGRETQYF. In nucleotides, the CDR3 is TGTGCCAGTGGAGTTGGGGGTAGAGAGACCCAGTACTTC.

This CDR3 is CAWSGGLAGTGEQFF. CDR3 coding DNA: TGTGCCTGGAGCGGAGGACTAGCGGGAACCGGTGAGCAGTTCTTC. The V gene is TRBV30, the J gene TRBJ2-1; TRBD2 aligns across 12 bases. After removal of 3 bases from V and 9 bases from J, the junction contained 9 bases not matched to a gene. Germline CDR1 GTSNPN, CDR2 SVGIG (reference sequence). The CDR3 has 15 residues.

This clone came up a few times. V and J are TRBV5-1 and TRBJ1-2; D uncertain. Germline CDR1 reads SGHRS; CDR2 reads YFSETQ. The CDR3 runs 11 residues. V lost 1 base and J lost 6, with 4 bases in between. Here the CDR3 reads CASSLFDGYTF. CDR3 nucleotides: TGCGCCAGCAGCTTGTTTGATGGCTACACCTTC.

The V gene is TRBV19, the J gene TRBJ2-7; D gene unclear. V lost 9 bases, J lost 2 bases, and 17 bases lay in between. CDR1 is LNHDA, CDR2 SQIVND, per germline (reference sequence). The CDR3 covers 14 residues. The CDR3 nucleotides read TGTGCCAGACGTGATCCGCCGGACCCCTACGAGCAGTACTTC. Its translation is CARRDPPDPYEQYF. Using reference TRBV19 and TRBJ2-7 for the parts outside the CDR3, the full variable domain is DGGITQSPKYLFRKEGQNVTLSCEQNLNHDAMYWYRQDPGQGLRLIYYSQIVNDFQKGDIAEGYSVSREKKESFPLTVTSAQKNPTAFYLCARRDPPDPYEQYFGPGTRLTVT.

V and J are TRBV6-5 and TRBJ1-2; D might be TRBD1 (6 bases). The CDR3 has 12 amino acids. V was shortened by 5 bases and J by 2 bases, with 6 bases between the two germline ends. Germline V gives CDR1 MNHEY, CDR2 SVGAGI. CDR3 nucleotide sequence: TGTGCCAGCAGTAGGGGGAACTATGGCTACACCTTC. It codes for CASSRGNYGYTF.

V is TRBV5-6 and J is TRBJ2-5; 12 positions match TRBD2. Germline V gene lookup returns CDR1 SGHDT and CDR2 YYEEEE. V lost 4 bases to trimming and J lost 1 base; unmatched junction nucleotides: 5. The CDR3 contains 16 residues. The CDR3 DNA follows: TGTGCCAGCAGCGACCTAGCGGGGGGGCTCCAAGAGACCCAGTACTTC. It encodes CASSDLAGGLQETQYF. The whole variable domain, remainder taken from reference TRBV5-6 and TRBJ2-5, is DAGVTQSPTHLIKTRGQQVTLRCSPKSGHDTVSWYQQALGQGPQFIFQYYEEEERQRGNFPDRFSGHQFPNYSSELNVNALLLGDSALYLCASSDLAGGLQETQYFGPGTRLLVL.

V usage is TRBV19 and J usage is TRBJ1-1; TRBD1 matches at 7 bases. Looked up from germline, CDR1 is LNHDA and CDR2 is SQIVND (reference sequence). J gave up 4 bases and V 6 bases, and 8 bases lay outside the gene matches. CDR3 length: 14 amino acids. CDR3 amino acids: CASSRGGARTEAFF. The CDR3 DNA sequence: TGTGCCAGTAGCCGAGGGGGCGCGCGCACTGAAGCTTTCTTT.

The V call is TRBV5-6, the J call TRBJ1-1; D unclear. CDR3 size: 15 residues. Trimming took 0 bases from V and 3 from J, leaving 12 bases between them. Germline CDR1 and CDR2: SGHDT and YYEEEE. The CDR3: CASSLATRADTEAFF. CDR3 bases: TGTGCCAGCAGCTTGGCCACAAGGGCGGACACTGAAGCTTTCTTT.

The chain joins TRBV5-1 to TRBJ2-1, with D tentatively TRBD1 or TRBD2 (5 bases each). The germline V gene encodes CDR1 SGHRS and CDR2 YFSETQ. The CDR3 is made up of 12 amino acids. With 4 bases removed from V and 8 bases from J, the gap between germline ends came to 10 bases. The CDR3 protein is CASSLMGDEQFF. DNA of the CDR3: TGCGCCAGCAGCCTTATGGGGGATGAGCAGTTCTTC.